This entry is about one T cell receptor (beta chain). No antigen is known for it. The CDR3 contains 13 residues. CDR1 and CDR2 (germline): SGHRS, YFSETQ. The V end was cut by 6 bases, the J end by 5 bases, with 13 bases between. This sample was included in a study of blood T cells in healthy people across ages. With a J-beta primer mix and a sample-barcoded 5' primer, a second PCR ran about 6 to 11 cycles. TCRdb recomputed calls from the 5' RACE reads with MiXCR, one row per CDR3 protein. The sample shows about 780,000 distinct CDR3 sequences, approximately 59% of them seen only once. General observations from the study: The lack of PBMC sorting stopped any conclusive naive versus antigen-experienced comparison.

This chain links TRBV5-1 with TRBJ2-3; no firm D call. The receptor's source is a man in his thirties or forties in good health. Material for sequencing was blood. The CDR3 protein is CASTMIPEDTQYF. The CDR3 DNA reads as TGCGCCAGCACAATGATACCGGAAGATACGCAGTATTTT.